This section outlines one T cell receptor (beta chain) sequence together with its context. Its target is not known. This record comes from a study of T-cell memory formation after mild COVID-19. The study, taken as a whole, reports: In pre-infection memory, a portion of responding clones appeared, which suggested that cross-reactive memory joined. Contracting clones from day 15 to 85 had balanced CD4/CD8; later expanders favoured CD4+. Mainly in CM and EM were contracting CD4+ clones; CD8+ were in EMRA.

The V gene end was trimmed by 4 bases and the J gene end by 3 bases; junction bases not matched to a gene: 6. CDR3 size: 14 residues. Germline assignment: CDR1 SGHNT and CDR2 YYREEE (reference sequence). Constant-segment primers and 5'RACE yielded cDNA libraries for TCR alpha and TCR beta, each carrying sample barcodes and UMIs. A single record per CDR3 protein comes from TCRdb applying MiXCR to the 5' RACE reads. The sample comprises more than 300,000 distinct CDR3 sequences, about 13% of which are singletons, and about a fifth rests with the top ten. This rearrangement joins TRBV5-4 to TRBJ2-5; 7 nucleotides agree with TRBD1. Sequencing was done on a sample of PBMCs or a T cell subset sorted from them (not recorded which). This receptor was taken from a man younger than 35 who had mild COVID-19 (a few samples of this study predate the infection). Cell type and time point are not known. The CDR3 region is CASSRPGQKETQYF. In nucleotides, the CDR3 is TGTGCCAGCAGCCGACCGGGACAGAAAGAGACCCAGTACTTC. Full variable domain (outside the CDR3, taken from reference TRBV5-4 and TRBJ2-5): ETGVTQSPTHLIKTRGQQVTLRCSSQSGHNTVSWYQQALGQGPQFIFQYYREEENGRGNFPPRFSGLQFPNYSSELNVNALELDDSALYLCASSRPGQKETQYFGPGTRLLVL.